This TCR beta chain was recovered during a study of T cells expressing NK-cell markers. Overall study context: Cells sorted as CD3+CD56+NKG2C+, CD3+CD56+NKG2C- and CD3+CD56-NKG2C+ T cells supplied the TCR beta repertoires. Points from the study as a whole: The contribution of dominant NKG2C+ clonotypes to CD8+ T cells in about 6 donors was roughly 1.0-7.5%.

With respect to this clonotype: Its antigen is still unknown.

The CDR3 runs to 13 residues. Per germline, CDR1 SGHNT and CDR2 YYREEE (reference sequence). Each CDR3 protein gets one entry in TCRdb, which reprocessed the 5' RACE reads and gives no DNA. In total, the table holds about 260,000 distinct CDR3 sequences. The sequence was obtained from a man younger than 35 in good health. The rearrangement uses TRBV5-4 and TRBJ2-3. The sequencing input was blood T cells: a sorted CD56 or NKG2C T cell subset, CD4+ or CD8+ T cells, or bulk PBMC T cells (not recorded which). This CDR3 is CASSPVNGDTQYF.